This T cell receptor (beta chain) was identified in a study of radiotherapy plus CTLA-4 blockade in lung cancer. About the study: Objective responses were seen in around a sixth of patients, disease control in approximately 29%.

V was clipped by 8 bases and J by 5 bases, with 25 bases between them. The CDR3 is 16 amino acids. Germline values: CDR1 KGHSH, CDR2 LQKENI. As to this clone: Antigen unknown.

Overall study findings and caveats: After radiotherapy and ipilimumab, tumor-derived clones expanded in peripheral blood.

The repertoire was sequenced with immunoSEQ multiplex PCR; TCRdb's copy has only in-frame clones and lacks some. The data show about 80,000 clones, 84% seen once. V and J are TRBV18 and TRBJ2-7; D unclear. Sample: peripheral blood, taken from a patient treated with radiotherapy plus ipilimumab. The sequence was collected from a human donor with non-small cell lung cancer who had stable disease on radiotherapy plus ipilimumab. CDR3 coding DNA: TGTGCCAGCCACACTCTACCGGGCCTAAAAACCCACGAGCAGTACTTC. It specifies CASHTLPGLKTHEQYF.